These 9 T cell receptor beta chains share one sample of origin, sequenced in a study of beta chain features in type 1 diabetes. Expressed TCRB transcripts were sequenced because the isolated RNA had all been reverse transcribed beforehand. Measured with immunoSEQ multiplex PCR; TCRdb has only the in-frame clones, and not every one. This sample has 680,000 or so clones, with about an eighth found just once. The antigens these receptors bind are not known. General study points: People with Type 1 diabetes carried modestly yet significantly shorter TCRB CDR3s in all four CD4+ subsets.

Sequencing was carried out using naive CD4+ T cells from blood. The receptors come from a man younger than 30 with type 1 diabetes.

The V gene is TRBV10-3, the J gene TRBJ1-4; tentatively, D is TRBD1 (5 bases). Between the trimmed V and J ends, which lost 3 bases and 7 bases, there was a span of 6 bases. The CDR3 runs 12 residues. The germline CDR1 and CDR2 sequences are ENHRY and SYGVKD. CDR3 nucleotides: TGTGCCATCAGTGATGGGGGTGAAAAACTGTTTTTT. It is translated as CAISDGGEKLFF.

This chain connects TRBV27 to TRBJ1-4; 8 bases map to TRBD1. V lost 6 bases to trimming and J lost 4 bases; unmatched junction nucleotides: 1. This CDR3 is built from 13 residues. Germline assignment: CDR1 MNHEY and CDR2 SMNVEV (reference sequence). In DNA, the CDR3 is TGTGCCAGCAGGGACAGGGATAATGAAAAACTGTTTTTT. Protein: CASRDRDNEKLFF. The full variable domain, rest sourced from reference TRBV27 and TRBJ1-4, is EAQVTQNPRYLITVTGKKLTVTCSQNMNHEYMSWYRQDPGLGLRQIYYSMNVEVTDKGDVPEGYKVSRKEKRNFPLILESPSPNQTSLYFCASRDRDNEKLFFGSGTQLSVL.

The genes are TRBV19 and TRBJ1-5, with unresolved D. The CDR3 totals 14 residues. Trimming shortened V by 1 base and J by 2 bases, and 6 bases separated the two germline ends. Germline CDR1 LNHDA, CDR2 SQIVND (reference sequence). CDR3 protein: CASSIGDRNQPQHF. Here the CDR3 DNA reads TGTGCCAGTAGTATAGGCGATCGCAATCAGCCCCAGCATTTT.

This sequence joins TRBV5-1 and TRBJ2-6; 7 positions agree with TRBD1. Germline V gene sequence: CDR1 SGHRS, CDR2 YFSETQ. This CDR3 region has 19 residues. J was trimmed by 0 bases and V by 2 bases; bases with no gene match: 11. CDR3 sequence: CASSFTPGQISSGANVLTF. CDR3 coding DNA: TGCGCCAGCAGCTTCACACCGGGACAGATTAGCTCTGGGGCCAACGTCCTGACTTTC.

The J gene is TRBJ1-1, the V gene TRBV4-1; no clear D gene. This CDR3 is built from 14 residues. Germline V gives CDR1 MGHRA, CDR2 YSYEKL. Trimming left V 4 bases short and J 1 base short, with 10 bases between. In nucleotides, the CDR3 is TGCGCCAGCAGCCTCGGGAGACAGAACACTGAAGCTTTCTTT. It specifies CASSLGRQNTEAFF.

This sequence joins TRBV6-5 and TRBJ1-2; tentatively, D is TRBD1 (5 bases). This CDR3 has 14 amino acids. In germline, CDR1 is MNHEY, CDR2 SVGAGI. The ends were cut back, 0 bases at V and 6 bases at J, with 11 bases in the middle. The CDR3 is CASSYSRGWDGYTF. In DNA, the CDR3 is TGTGCCAGCAGTTACTCGAGGGGTTGGGATGGCTACACCTTC.

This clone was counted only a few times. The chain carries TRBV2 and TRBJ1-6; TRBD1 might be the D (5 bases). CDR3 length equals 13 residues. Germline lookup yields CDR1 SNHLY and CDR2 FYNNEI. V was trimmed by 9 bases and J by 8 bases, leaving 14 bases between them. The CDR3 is CASGGTGDSPLHF. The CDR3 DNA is TGTGCCAGTGGGGGGACGGGGGATTCACCCCTCCACTTT.

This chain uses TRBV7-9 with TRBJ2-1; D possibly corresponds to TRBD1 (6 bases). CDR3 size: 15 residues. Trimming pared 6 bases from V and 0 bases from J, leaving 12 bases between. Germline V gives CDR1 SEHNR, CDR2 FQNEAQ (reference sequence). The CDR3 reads CASRPTGSSYNEQFF. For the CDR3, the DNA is TGTGCCAGCAGGCCGACAGGAAGCTCCTACAATGAGCAGTTCTTC.

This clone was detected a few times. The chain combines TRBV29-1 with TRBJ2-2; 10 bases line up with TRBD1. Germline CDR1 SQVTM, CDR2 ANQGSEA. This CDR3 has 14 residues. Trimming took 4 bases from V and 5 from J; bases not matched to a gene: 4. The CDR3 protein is CSVGGQGRTGELFF. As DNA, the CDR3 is TGCAGCGTTGGGGGACAGGGGAGGACCGGGGAGCTGTTTTTT.